The 11 T cell receptor beta chains listed next were all sequenced from one sample in a study of post-analysis software for immune sequencing data. Study findings and constraints: TRBV5-6, TRBV5-1 and TRBV20-1 were among 4 or 5 TRBV segments more frequent in patients than controls.

No antigen has been assigned to these receptors. cDNA libraries for TCR beta contained unique molecular identifiers. TCRdb reprocessed the PCR reads via MiXCR and lists one record per CDR3 protein. The data show 650,000 to 900,000 distinct CDR3 sequences, under 60% seen once. Sequencing input: blood. Receptor source: a girl aged 5 to 17 with multiple sclerosis.

This clonotype was counted only a few times. V usage is TRBV6-4 and J usage is TRBJ1-5; D gene ambiguous. V lost 2 bases and J 0 bases, leaving 8 bases between the germline ends. The germline V gene encodes CDR1 MRHNA and CDR2 SNTAGT. This CDR3 has 15 residues. CDR3 coding DNA: TGTGCCAGCAGTGACCGGCCAGATAGCAATCAGCCCCAGCATTTT. This gives the protein CASSDRPDSNQPQHF.

The genes are TRBV20-1 and TRBJ1-2; 7 nucleotides line up with TRBD1. The germline V gene encodes CDR1 DFQATT and CDR2 SNEGSKA (reference sequence). The CDR3 is 13 amino acids. J was trimmed by 5 bases and V by 3 bases; bases with no gene match: 6. DNA of the CDR3: TGCAGTGCTAGGGACAGGTTGCCATATGGCTACACCTTC. It specifies CSARDRLPYGYTF.

This clonotype has just one count. An end of the junction differs from the germline gene, which may be a read error. The V and J genes are TRBV12-3 or TRBV12-4 and TRBJ1-2; no firm D call. CDR3 size: 12 residues. Written as DNA, the CDR3 is TGTGCCGGCAGTTTGTCCTCACGCGGCTACACCTTC. Its protein product is CAGSLSSRGYTF.

The chain has TRBV15 and TRBJ2-5; D perhaps matches TRBD1 (6 bases). The V end lost 1 base, the J end lost 5 bases, and 17 bases lay between the germline ends. This CDR3 spans 16 amino acids. The germline CDR1 and CDR2 sequences are LNHNV and YYDKDF (reference sequence). The CDR3 DNA reads as TGTGCCACCAGCAGAGCCAGACAGGCCCTCGTGGAGACCCAGTACTTC. Translation: CATSRARQALVETQYF. The whole variable domain, filled in from reference TRBV15 and TRBJ2-5, reads DAMVIQNPRYQVTQFGKPVTLSCSQTLNHNVMYWYQQKSSQAPKLLFHYYDKDFNNEADTPDNFQSRRPNTSFCFLDIRSPGLGDTAMYLCATSRARQALVETQYFGPGTRLLVL.

This chain's CDR3 is CSAHESGRAYNEQFF. CDR3 DNA: TGCAGTGCTCACGAAAGCGGGAGGGCCTACAATGAGCAGTTCTTC. V and J are TRBV20-1 and TRBJ2-1; TRBD2 aligns across 10 bases. CDR1 is DFQATT, CDR2 SNEGSKA, per germline (reference sequence). The CDR3 length is 15 residues. V shed 5 bases and J 2 bases; nucleotides not matched to a gene: 6.

The chain joins TRBV20-1 to TRBJ2-7, with no clear D. CDR1 is DFQATT, CDR2 SNEGSKA, per germline (reference sequence). Trimming took off 3 bases at V and 2 bases at J, with 8 bases between the two ends. The CDR3 has 12 amino acids. DNA for the CDR3: TGCAGTGCTAGGGCTCTAGCCTACGAGCAGTACTTC. Protein product: CSARALAYEQYF.

CDR3 amino acids: CASSLPTGTGTYEQYF. CDR3 DNA sequence: TGTGCCAGCAGCCTCCCGACCGGGACAGGGACCTACGAGCAGTACTTC. The chain is built from TRBV7-9 and TRBJ2-7, with 9 nucleotides matching TRBD1. Trimming cost V 5 bases and J 2 bases; bases outside gene matches: 10. Germline values: CDR1 SEHNR, CDR2 FQNEAQ (reference sequence). The CDR3 runs to 16 residues.

CDR3 region: CSARALATSGSHGEQFF. CDR3 in DNA: TGCAGTGCTAGAGCGCTGGCGACTAGCGGGAGTCACGGTGAGCAGTTCTTC. V and J are TRBV20-1 and TRBJ2-1, with 12 bases that match TRBD2. The germline CDR1 and CDR2 sequences are DFQATT and SNEGSKA (reference sequence). Losses at the gene ends were 1 base for V and 9 bases for J; bases not matched to a gene: 13. The CDR3 runs to 17 residues.

The chain joins TRBV7-2 to TRBJ2-3; 10 bases fit TRBD1. Germline CDR1 and CDR2: SGHTA and FQGNSA. The CDR3 contains 17 residues. The V and J ends lost 5 bases and 4 bases, in that order; junction bases with no gene match: 12. The CDR3 sequence is CASSPPLGTGAADTQYF. As DNA, the CDR3 is TGTGCCAGCAGCCCACCCCTGGGGACAGGGGCCGCAGATACGCAGTATTTT.

This clonotype has only one observation. The genes are TRBV4-3 and TRBJ2-7; D is undetermined. The V end lost 0 bases, the J end lost 0 bases, and 15 bases lay between the germline ends. Germline assignment: CDR1 LGHNA and CDR2 YSLEER. The CDR3 runs 17 residues. CDR3 sequence: CASSQDILGRSSYEQYF. In DNA, the CDR3 is TGCGCCAGCAGCCAAGATATTCTCGGGCGGAGCTCCTACGAGCAGTACTTC.

This clonotype occurred many times. The V gene is TRBV5-5, the J gene TRBJ2-5; 7 nucleotides line up with TRBD2. This CDR3 spans 13 amino acids. Germline-derived CDR1 and CDR2 are SGHKS and YYEKEE (reference sequence). The V and J ends lost 7 bases and 1 base, in that order; junction bases with no gene match: 4. The CDR3 DNA is TGTGCCAGCTCTACGGGAGGCCAAGAGACCCAGTACTTC. This encodes CASSTGGQETQYF.